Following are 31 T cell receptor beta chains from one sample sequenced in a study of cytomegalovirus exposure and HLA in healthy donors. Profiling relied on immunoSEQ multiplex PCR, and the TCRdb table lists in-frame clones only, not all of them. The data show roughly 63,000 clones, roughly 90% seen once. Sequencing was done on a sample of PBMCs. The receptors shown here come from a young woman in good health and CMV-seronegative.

CDR3 in amino acids: CASRSGGIQETQYF. CDR3 nucleotide sequence: TGTGCCAGCAGATCCGGGGGAATCCAAGAGACCCAGTACTTC. The V call is TRBV5-4, the J call TRBJ2-5; D is possibly TRBD2 (6 bases). Per germline, CDR1 SGHNT and CDR2 YYREEE (reference sequence). The germline V and J ends were trimmed by 5 bases and 1 base, with 12 bases remaining between them. CDR3 length equals 14 residues.

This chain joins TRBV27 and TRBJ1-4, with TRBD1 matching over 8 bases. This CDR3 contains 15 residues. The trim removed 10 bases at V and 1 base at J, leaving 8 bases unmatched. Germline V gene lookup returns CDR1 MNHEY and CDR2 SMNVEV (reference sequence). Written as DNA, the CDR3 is TGTGCCACCAGGGGGCAGGGCAGAACTAATGAAAAACTGTTTTTT. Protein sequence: CATRGQGRTNEKLFF.

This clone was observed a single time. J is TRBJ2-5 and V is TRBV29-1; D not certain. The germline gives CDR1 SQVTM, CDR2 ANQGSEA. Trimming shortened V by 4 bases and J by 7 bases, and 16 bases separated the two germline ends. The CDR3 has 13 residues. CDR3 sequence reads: CSVVPDSPGTQYF. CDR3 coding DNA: TGCAGCGTTGTTCCCGACTCACCGGGGACCCAGTACTTC.

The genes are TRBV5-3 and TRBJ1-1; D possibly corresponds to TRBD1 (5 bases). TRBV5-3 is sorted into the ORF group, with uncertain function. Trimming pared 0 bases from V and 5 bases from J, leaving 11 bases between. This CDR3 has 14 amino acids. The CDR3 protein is CARSLVQGGTEAFF. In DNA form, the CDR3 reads TGTGCCAGAAGCTTGGTTCAGGGAGGGACTGAAGCTTTCTTT.

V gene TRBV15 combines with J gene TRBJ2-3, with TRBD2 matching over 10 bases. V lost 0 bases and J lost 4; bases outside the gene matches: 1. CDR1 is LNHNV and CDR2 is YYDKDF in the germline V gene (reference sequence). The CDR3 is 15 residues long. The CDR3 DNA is TGTGCCACCAGCAGAGAAGCGGGAGGGCCAGATACGCAGTATTTT. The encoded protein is CATSREAGGPDTQYF. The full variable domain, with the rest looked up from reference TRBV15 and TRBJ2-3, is DAMVIQNPRYQVTQFGKPVTLSCSQTLNHNVMYWYQQKSSQAPKLLFHYYDKDFNNEADTPDNFQSRRPNTSFCFLDIRSPGLGDTAMYLCATSREAGGPDTQYFGPGTRLTVL.

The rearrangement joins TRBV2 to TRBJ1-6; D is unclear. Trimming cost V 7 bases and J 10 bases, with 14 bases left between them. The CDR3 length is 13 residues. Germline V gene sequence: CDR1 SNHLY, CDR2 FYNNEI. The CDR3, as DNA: TGTGCCAGCACTCGGGAGGGCCGGTCACCCCTCCACTTT. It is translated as CASTREGRSPLHF.

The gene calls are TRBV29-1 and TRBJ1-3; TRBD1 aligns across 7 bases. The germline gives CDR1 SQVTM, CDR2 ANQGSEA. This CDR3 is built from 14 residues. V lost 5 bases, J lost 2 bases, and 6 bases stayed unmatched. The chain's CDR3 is CSVSSGTAGNTIYF. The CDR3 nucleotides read TGCAGCGTTTCCTCCGGGACAGCTGGAAACACCATATATTTT.

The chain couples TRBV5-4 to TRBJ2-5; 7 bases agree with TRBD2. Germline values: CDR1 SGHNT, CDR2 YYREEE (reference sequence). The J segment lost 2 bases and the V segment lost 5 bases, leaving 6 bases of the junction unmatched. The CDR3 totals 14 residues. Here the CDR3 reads CASSSGLGQETQYF. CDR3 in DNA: TGTGCCAGCAGTTCCGGACTAGGTCAAGAGACCCAGTACTTC.

CDR3 in amino acids: CASSPGTGGSYEQYF. The CDR3 nucleotides are TGTGCCAGCTCTCCCGGGACAGGGGGTTCCTACGAGCAGTACTTC. The chain is built from TRBV18 and TRBJ2-7, with 11 bases matching TRBD1. Trimming cost V 6 bases and J 1 base; bases outside gene matches: 5. The CDR3 is 15 residues long. CDR1 is KGHSH, CDR2 LQKENI, per germline.

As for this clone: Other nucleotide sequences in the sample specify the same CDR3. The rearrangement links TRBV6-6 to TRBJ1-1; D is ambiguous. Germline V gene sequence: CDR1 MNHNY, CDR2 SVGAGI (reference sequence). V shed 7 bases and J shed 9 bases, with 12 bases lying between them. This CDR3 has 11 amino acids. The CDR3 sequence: CASTETSKAFF. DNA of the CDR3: TGTGCCAGCACCGAGACATCTAAAGCTTTCTTT.

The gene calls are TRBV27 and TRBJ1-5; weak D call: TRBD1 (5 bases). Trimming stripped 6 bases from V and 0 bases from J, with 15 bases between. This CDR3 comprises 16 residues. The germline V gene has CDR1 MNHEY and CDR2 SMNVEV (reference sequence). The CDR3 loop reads CASRMTAEYSNQPQHF. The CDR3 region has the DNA TGTGCCAGCAGGATGACAGCTGAATATAGCAATCAGCCCCAGCATTTT.

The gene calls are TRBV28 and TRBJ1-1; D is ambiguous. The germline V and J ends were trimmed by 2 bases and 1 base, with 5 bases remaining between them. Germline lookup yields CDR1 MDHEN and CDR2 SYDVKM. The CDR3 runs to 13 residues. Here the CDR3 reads CASSLPGNTEAFF. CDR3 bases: TGTGCCAGCAGTTTACCGGGGAACACTGAAGCTTTCTTT.

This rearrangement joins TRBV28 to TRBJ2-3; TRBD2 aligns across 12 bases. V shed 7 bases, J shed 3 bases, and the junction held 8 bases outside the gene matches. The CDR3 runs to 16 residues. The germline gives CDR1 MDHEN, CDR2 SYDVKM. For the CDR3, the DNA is TGTGCCAGCACCGCACTAGCGGGGGGACCAACAGATACGCAGTATTTT. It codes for CASTALAGGPTDTQYF.

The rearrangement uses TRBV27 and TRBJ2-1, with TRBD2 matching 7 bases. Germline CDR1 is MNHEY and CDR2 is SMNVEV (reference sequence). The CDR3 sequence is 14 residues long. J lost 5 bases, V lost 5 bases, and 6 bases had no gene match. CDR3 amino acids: CASSLLAANNEQFF. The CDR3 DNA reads TGTGCCAGCAGTCTCCTAGCGGCAAACAATGAGCAGTTCTTC.

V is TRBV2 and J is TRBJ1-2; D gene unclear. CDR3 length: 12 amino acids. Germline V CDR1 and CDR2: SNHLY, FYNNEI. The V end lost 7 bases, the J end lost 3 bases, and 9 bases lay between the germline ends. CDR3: CASTVGDYGYTF. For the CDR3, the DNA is TGTGCCAGCACGGTCGGTGACTATGGCTACACCTTC.

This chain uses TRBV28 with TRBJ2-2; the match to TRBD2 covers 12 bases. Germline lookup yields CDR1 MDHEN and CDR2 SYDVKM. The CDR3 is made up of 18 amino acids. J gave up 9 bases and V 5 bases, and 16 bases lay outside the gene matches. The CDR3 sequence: CASSPGASSGRAIWELFF. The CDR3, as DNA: TGTGCCAGCAGTCCGGGGGCGTCTAGCGGGAGGGCCATCTGGGAGCTGTTTTTT.

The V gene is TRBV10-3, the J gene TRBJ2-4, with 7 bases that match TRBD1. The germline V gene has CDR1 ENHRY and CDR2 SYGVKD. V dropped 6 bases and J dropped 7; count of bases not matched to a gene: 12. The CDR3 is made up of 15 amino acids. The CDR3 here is CAISAEQGSVNIQYF. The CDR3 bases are TGTGCCATCAGCGCAGAACAGGGGTCCGTCAACATTCAGTACTTC.

CDR3 region: CASRTGKGVGEQYF. For the CDR3, the DNA is TGTGCCAGCAGAACAGGGAAAGGGGTAGGCGAGCAGTACTTC. This chain joins TRBV28 and TRBJ2-7, with a possible D match to TRBD1 (6 bases). The CDR3 sequence is 14 residues long. Germline CDR1 reads MDHEN; CDR2 reads SYDVKM. The V and J ends lost 6 bases and 6 bases respectively, with 18 bases between them.

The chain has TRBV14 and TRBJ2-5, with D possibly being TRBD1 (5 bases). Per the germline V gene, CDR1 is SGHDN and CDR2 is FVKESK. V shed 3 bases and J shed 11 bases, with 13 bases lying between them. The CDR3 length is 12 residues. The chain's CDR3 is CASSQGGQTQYF. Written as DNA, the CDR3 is TGTGCCAGCAGCCAGGGCGGACAAACTCAGTACTTC.

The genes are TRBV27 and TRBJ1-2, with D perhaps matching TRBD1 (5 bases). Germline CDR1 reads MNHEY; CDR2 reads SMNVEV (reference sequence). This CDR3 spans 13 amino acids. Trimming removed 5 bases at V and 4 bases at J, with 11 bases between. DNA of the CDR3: TGTGCCAGCAGTCAGGGTTCGGGCTATGGCTACACCTTC. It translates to CASSQGSGYGYTF.

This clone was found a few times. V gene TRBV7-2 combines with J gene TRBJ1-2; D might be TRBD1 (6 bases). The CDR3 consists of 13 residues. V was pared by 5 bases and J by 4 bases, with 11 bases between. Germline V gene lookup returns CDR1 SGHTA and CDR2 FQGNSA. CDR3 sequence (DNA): TGTGCCAGCAGCCTGGACAGAGTCTATGGCTACACCTTC. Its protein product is CASSLDRVYGYTF. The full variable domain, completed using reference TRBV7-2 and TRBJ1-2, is GAGVSQSPSNKVTEKGKDVELRCDPISGHTALYWYRQSLGQGLEFLIYFQGNSAPDKSGLPSDRFSAERTGGSVSTLTIQRTQQEDSAVYLCASSLDRVYGYTFGSGTRLTVV.

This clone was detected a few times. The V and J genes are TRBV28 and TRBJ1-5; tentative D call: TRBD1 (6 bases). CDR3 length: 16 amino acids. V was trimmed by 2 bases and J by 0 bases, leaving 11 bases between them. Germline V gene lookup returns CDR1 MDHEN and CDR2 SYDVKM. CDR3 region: CASSLGRGASNQPQHF. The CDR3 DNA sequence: TGTGCCAGCAGTTTAGGGAGGGGGGCTAGCAATCAGCCCCAGCATTTT.

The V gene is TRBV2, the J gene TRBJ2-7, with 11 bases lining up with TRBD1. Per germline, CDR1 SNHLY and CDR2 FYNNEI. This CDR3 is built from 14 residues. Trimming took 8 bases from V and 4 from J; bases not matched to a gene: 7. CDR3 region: CASGWTGGRYEQYF. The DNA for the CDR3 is TGTGCCAGCGGCTGGACAGGGGGCCGGTACGAGCAGTACTTC.

The CDR3 here is CASSVWGLAGTDTQYF. The CDR3 DNA reads as TGTGCCAGCAGTGTGTGGGGGCTAGCGGGGACGGATACGCAGTATTTT. The chain is built from TRBV6-1 and TRBJ2-3; 9 bases line up with TRBD2. CDR1 MNHNS and CDR2 SASEGT come from the germline V gene. The CDR3 sequence is 16 residues long. V trimming: 4 bases; J trimming: 6 bases; junction bases outside the gene matches: 11.

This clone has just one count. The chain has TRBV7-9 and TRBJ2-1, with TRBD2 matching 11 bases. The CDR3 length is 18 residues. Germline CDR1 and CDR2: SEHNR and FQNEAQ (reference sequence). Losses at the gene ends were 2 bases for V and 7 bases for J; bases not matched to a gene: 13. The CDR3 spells CASSLPYRLAGFSNEQFF. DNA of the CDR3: TGTGCCAGCAGCTTACCCTATCGACTAGCGGGATTCTCAAATGAGCAGTTCTTC.

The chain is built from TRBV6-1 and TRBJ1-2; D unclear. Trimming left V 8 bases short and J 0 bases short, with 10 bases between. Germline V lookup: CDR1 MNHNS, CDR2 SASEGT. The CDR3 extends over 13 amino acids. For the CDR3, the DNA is TGTGCCAGCGGTAAAGGAGCTAACTATGGCTACACCTTC. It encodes CASGKGANYGYTF.

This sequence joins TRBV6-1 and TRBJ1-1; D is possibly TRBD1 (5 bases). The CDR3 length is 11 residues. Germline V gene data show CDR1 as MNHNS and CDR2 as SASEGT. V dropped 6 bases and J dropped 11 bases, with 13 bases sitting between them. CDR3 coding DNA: TGTGCCAGCAGCCTTGACAGCATCGCTTTCTTT. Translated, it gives CASSLDSIAFF.

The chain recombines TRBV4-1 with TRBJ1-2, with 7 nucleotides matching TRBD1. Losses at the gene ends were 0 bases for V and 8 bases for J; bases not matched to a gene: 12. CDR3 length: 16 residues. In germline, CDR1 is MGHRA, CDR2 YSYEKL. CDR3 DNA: TGCGCCAGCAGCCAAGACCACAGGGGTGACGCGCGGGGCTACACCTTC. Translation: CASSQDHRGDARGYTF.

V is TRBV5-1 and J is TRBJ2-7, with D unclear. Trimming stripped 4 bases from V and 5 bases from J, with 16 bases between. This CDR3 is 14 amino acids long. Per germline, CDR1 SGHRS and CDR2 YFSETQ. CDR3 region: CASSRSLAADEQYF. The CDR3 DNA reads TGCGCCAGCAGCCGATCCTTGGCCGCCGACGAGCAGTACTTC.

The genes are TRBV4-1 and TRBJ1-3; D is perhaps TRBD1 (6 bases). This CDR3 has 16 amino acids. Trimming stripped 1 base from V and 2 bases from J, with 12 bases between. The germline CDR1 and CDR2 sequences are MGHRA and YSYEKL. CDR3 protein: CASSQVTGTTGNTIYF. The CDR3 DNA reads TGCGCCAGCAGCCAAGTTACCGGGACAACTGGAAACACCATATATTTT.

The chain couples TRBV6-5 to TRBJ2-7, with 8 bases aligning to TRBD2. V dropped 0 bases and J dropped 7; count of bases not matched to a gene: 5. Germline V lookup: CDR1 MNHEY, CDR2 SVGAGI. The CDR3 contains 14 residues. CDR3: CASSYSGLAREQYF. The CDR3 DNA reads TGTGCCAGCAGTTACTCCGGACTAGCTCGAGAGCAGTACTTC.